The 26 T cell receptor beta chains presented below share a single source sample, sequenced in a study of spatial heterogeneity in lung cancer. Time point given: blood at routine non-recurrence follow-up after resection. One entry per CDR3 protein results from TCRdb running MiXCR on the 5' RACE reads. Of roughly 34,000 distinct CDR3 sequences in the sample, approximately 7.5% were seen once. This specimen consisted of PBMCs, obtained at follow-up. These receptors were obtained from a male donor with early-stage non-small cell lung cancer.

Points on this clonotype: Given a much more abundant clone one base away, this may be a read error. This chain connects TRBV7-6 to TRBJ1-3; D may be TRBD1 (5 bases). This CDR3 has 14 residues. The germline V gene has CDR1 SGHVS and CDR2 FNYEAQ. Trimming took off 10 bases at V and 0 bases at J, with 13 bases between the two ends. CDR3 coding DNA: TGTGCCATCAGAGCGACAGTCTCTGGAAACACCATATATTTT. Translation: CAIRATVSGNTIYF.

This clonotype has at least ten counts. V is TRBV29-1 and J is TRBJ2-1; tentatively, D is TRBD1 or TRBD2 (6 bases each). Germline assignment: CDR1 SQVTM and CDR2 ANQGSEA. Between the trimmed V and J ends, which lost 8 bases and 4 bases, there was a span of 18 bases. The CDR3 runs to 14 residues. The CDR3 sequence: CSFVWGARYNEQFF. The CDR3 nucleotides are TGCAGCTTCGTGTGGGGGGCGCGTTACAATGAGCAGTTCTTC.

This chain joins TRBV11-2 and TRBJ2-1; possibly TRBD2 for D (5 bases). The V and J ends lost 1 base and 1 base respectively, with 8 bases between them. This CDR3 region has 15 residues. CDR1 is SGHAT and CDR2 is FQNNGV in the germline V gene. The CDR3 DNA reads TGTGCCAGCAGCTTAGGAGGGAAATCCTACAATGAGCAGTTCTTC. Protein: CASSLGGKSYNEQFF.

Ten or more counts support this clonotype. The CDR3 here is CASSSGDSQEQYF. The CDR3 coding sequence is TGTGCCAGCAGCTCCGGGGACAGTCAAGAGCAGTACTTC. V gene TRBV11-3 combines with J gene TRBJ2-7, with 7 nucleotides matching TRBD1. Unmatched junction bases numbered 7, after V lost 4 bases and J lost 7 bases. This CDR3 spans 13 amino acids. From germline, CDR1 is SGHNT and CDR2 YENEEA.

This clonotype was seen ten or more times. This sequence joins TRBV4-2 and TRBJ2-2, with TRBD2 matching over 9 bases. The CDR3 loop spans 15 amino acids. Germline trimming cut 4 bases from V and 3 bases from J; bases unmatched to any gene: 3. Germline assignment: CDR1 LGHNA and CDR2 YNFKEQ. Here the CDR3 reads CASSRSGGYTGELFF. As DNA, the CDR3 is TGTGCCAGCAGCCGTAGCGGGGGTTACACCGGGGAGCTGTTTTTT.

This clonotype was recorded many times. The chain recombines TRBV11-1 with TRBJ2-7; tentatively, D is TRBD2 (5 bases). V gave up 1 base and J gave up 2 bases, with 9 bases separating them. The CDR3 length is 14 residues. Germline-derived CDR1 and CDR2 are SGHAT and FQDESV (reference sequence). The CDR3 spells CASSLGGRPYEQYF. The CDR3 DNA reads TGTGCCAGCAGCTTAGGAGGGCGCCCCTACGAGCAGTACTTC.

This clonotype has a handful of counts. The chain is built from TRBV29-1 and TRBJ2-3; 8 bases are a match to TRBD1. Germline values: CDR1 SQVTM, CDR2 ANQGSEA. Unmatched junction bases numbered 5, after V lost 5 bases and J lost 4 bases. This CDR3 is built from 13 residues. CDR3 DNA sequence: TGCAGCGTTCTAGACAGGGGCGCAGATACGCAGTATTTT. It encodes CSVLDRGADTQYF.

This clonotype was picked up many times. J is TRBJ2-2 and V is TRBV20-1, with 7 positions matching TRBD2. The CDR3 length is 14 residues. Germline-derived CDR1 and CDR2 are DFQATT and SNEGSKA (reference sequence). With V trimmed by 3 bases and J by 7 bases, 8 bases remained unmatched. The CDR3 loop is CSASVSGRRGELFF. Written as DNA, the CDR3 is TGCAGTGCTAGTGTTAGCGGGCGTCGCGGGGAGCTGTTTTTT.

In its sample, this clonotype was seen many times. The rearrangement joins TRBV5-1 to TRBJ2-1; 15 nucleotides agree with TRBD2. The V segment lost 4 bases and the J segment 16 bases; nucleotides outside the gene matches: 12. This CDR3 has 15 amino acids. Germline V lookup: CDR1 SGHRS, CDR2 YFSETQ. CDR3: CASSTGTSGGPGIFF. CDR3 sequence (DNA): TGCGCCAGCAGCACCGGGACTAGCGGGGGGCCAGGTATATTCTTC.

This clonotype was observed at least ten times. The chain couples TRBV7-3 to TRBJ1-5, with TRBD1 matching over 7 bases. Trimming at V came to 4 bases and at J to 1 base, leaving 10 bases not matched to a gene. This CDR3 has 17 residues. CDR1 SGHTA and CDR2 FQGTGA come from the germline V gene. The CDR3 nucleotides read TGTGCCAGCAGCTCCCTTGCTGAGGGGGCAAGCAATCAGCCCCAGCATTTT. This translates into CASSSLAEGASNQPQHF. The full variable domain, its missing parts supplied by reference TRBV7-3 and TRBJ1-5, is GAGVSQTPSNKVTEKGKYVELRCDPISGHTALYWYRQSLGQGPEFLIYFQGTGAADDSGLPNDRFFAVRPEGSVSTLKIQRTERGDSAVYLCASSSLAEGASNQPQHFGDGTRLSIL.

This clonotype was found many times. The chain recombines TRBV3-1 with TRBJ1-1; 8 bases are shared with TRBD1. Trimming removed 5 bases from V and 5 bases from J; junction bases left unmatched: 10. Germline V gene sequence: CDR1 LGHDT, CDR2 YNNKEL (reference sequence). This CDR3 spans 15 amino acids. CDR3 DNA sequence: TGTGCCAGCAGCTTCCCCGGGACAGGAGGAACTGAAGCTTTCTTT. Translation gives CASSFPGTGGTEAFF.

The sample holds many counts of this clonotype. The gene calls are TRBV1 and TRBJ1-6. TRBV1 is a pseudogene locus. This CDR3 is built from 16 residues. CDR3 DNA sequence: TGCACCAAGTGTTACAGATGGATCTCCTATAATTCACCCCTCCACTTT. Its protein is CTKCYRWISYNSPLHF.

This clonotype was seen at least ten times. The chain recombines TRBV6-5 with TRBJ1-1; D may be TRBD1 (6 bases). V lost 2 bases and J 4 bases, leaving 11 bases between the germline ends. The CDR3 sequence is 14 residues long. The germline V gene has CDR1 MNHEY and CDR2 SVGAGI. For the CDR3, the DNA is TGTGCCAGCAGTTACCTACAGGGAACCACTGAAGCTTTCTTT. Amino acids: CASSYLQGTTEAFF.

This clonotype was seen many times. The chain combines TRBV20-1 with TRBJ2-5, with TRBD2 identical over 12 bases. CDR1 is DFQATT and CDR2 is SNEGSKA in the germline V gene (reference sequence). The CDR3 length is 13 residues. Trimming took 6 bases from V and 5 from J; bases not matched to a gene: 4. Written as DNA, the CDR3 is TGCAGTGCCCCCCTAGCGGGGGGGGAGACCCAGTACTTC. Residues: CSAPLAGGETQYF.

This clonotype appeared many times. The gene calls are TRBV6-6 and TRBJ1-1; 7 bases agree with TRBD1. This CDR3 is built from 14 residues. V lost 6 bases, J lost 3 bases, and 7 bases stayed unmatched. The V gene's germline CDR1 is MNHNY and CDR2 SVGAGI (reference sequence). CDR3 residues: CASSQQGRDTEAFF. CDR3 bases: TGTGCCAGCAGCCAACAGGGGAGGGACACTGAAGCTTTCTTT.

This clonotype was found many times. The V call is TRBV2, the J call TRBJ2-5, with D unresolved. In germline, CDR1 is SNHLY, CDR2 FYNNEI. Trimming removed 3 bases at V and 1 base at J, with 3 bases between. This CDR3 has 12 amino acids. The CDR3 DNA sequence: TGTGCCAGCAGTGACCCCCAAGAGACCCAGTACTTC. Its translation: CASSDPQETQYF.

This clonotype was seen at least ten times. The chain uses TRBV6-6 and TRBJ2-3, with D uncertain. This CDR3 is built from 12 residues. Trimming stripped 10 bases from V and 8 bases from J, with 16 bases between. CDR1 and CDR2 from the germline V gene are MNHNY and SVGAGI (reference sequence). CDR3 residues: CATHSYESTQYF. The DNA for the CDR3 is TGTGCCACCCACAGTTACGAGTCTACGCAGTATTTT.

The sample holds many counts of this clonotype. The CDR3 DNA sequence: TGTGCCAGCAGCTTAGCTCATTCACCCCTCCACTTT. Encoded protein: CASSLAHSPLHF. The chain uses TRBV7-8 and TRBJ1-6; D unresolved. Looked up from germline, CDR1 is SGHVS and CDR2 is FQNEAQ. This CDR3 contains 12 residues. The ends were cut back, 0 bases at V and 8 bases at J, with 2 bases in the middle.

CDR3 bases: TGTGCCAGCAGACAACAGGGAGTGCATGGCTACACCTTC. Translated, it gives CASRQQGVHGYTF. The V and J genes are TRBV27 and TRBJ1-2; a possible D gene is TRBD1 (6 bases). CDR3 size: 13 residues. Trimming took 6 bases from V and 6 from J, leaving 14 bases between them. CDR1 and CDR2 from the germline V gene are MNHEY and SMNVEV (reference sequence).

This clonotype was detected ten times or more. The V and J genes are TRBV18 and TRBJ1-5; the D gene is possibly TRBD1 (5 bases). CDR1 and CDR2 from the germline V gene are KGHSH and LQKENI. The CDR3 runs to 13 residues. Trimming left V 3 bases short and J 6 bases short, with 9 bases between. The CDR3: CASSPIGAQPQHF. DNA for the CDR3: TGTGCCAGCTCACCGATAGGGGCTCAGCCCCAGCATTTT.

This clonotype was seen repeatedly, ten times or more. This chain uses TRBV19 with TRBJ2-5; 7 bases match TRBD1. Trimming cost V 3 bases and J 2 bases; bases outside gene matches: 12. Per the germline V gene, CDR1 is LNHDA and CDR2 is SQIVND (reference sequence). CDR3 length: 17 amino acids. CDR3 DNA: TGTGCCAGTAGTATTTCGGGCCTTTGGGACAGTCAAGAGACCCAGTACTTC. Translated: CASSISGLWDSQETQYF.

About this clonotype: This sequence may be a read error, since a much larger clone differs from it by one base. This chain joins TRBV30 and TRBJ1-5; TRBD1 matches 7 bases. This CDR3 comprises 16 residues. Per the germline V gene, CDR1 is GTSNPN and CDR2 is SVGIG (reference sequence). The CDR3 DNA reads TGTGCCTGGAGTATCCCCGGGACAGTTCACAATCAGTCCCAGCATTTT. It encodes CAWSIPGTVHNQSQHF.

Ten or more counts support this clonotype. This chain joins TRBV27 and TRBJ1-1; 10 positions match TRBD1. This CDR3 spans 14 amino acids. CDR1 MNHEY and CDR2 SMNVEV come from the germline V gene (reference sequence). Trimming at V came to 5 bases and at J to 6 bases, leaving 6 bases not matched to a gene. The CDR3 bases are TGTGCCAGCAGTCAGACAGGGGGCGCGCCTGAAGCTTTCTTT. Translated, it gives CASSQTGGAPEAFF.

In this sample, this clonotype turned up many times. DNA of the CDR3: TGTGCCAGCAGTGAACCCGCCGCGCAGCGCCATGAGCAGTTCTTC. Translation: CASSEPAAQRHEQFF. The chain carries TRBV2 and TRBJ2-1, with D unclear. V gave up 2 bases and J gave up 8 bases, with 16 bases separating them. CDR3 size: 15 residues. The germline V gene has CDR1 SNHLY and CDR2 FYNNEI.

V is TRBV5-1 and J is TRBJ2-1, with D tentatively TRBD1 or TRBD2 (5 bases each). Germline CDR1 is SGHRS and CDR2 is YFSETQ. CDR3 size: 14 residues. The V end was cut by 4 bases, the J end by 5 bases, with 13 bases between. The CDR3 spells CASSTSGTNNEQFF. As DNA, the CDR3 is TGCGCCAGCAGCACCTCCGGGACGAACAATGAGCAGTTCTTC.

There are many counts of this clonotype. The chain has TRBV12-3 or TRBV12-4 and TRBJ1-5; no clear D. V was pared by 3 bases and J by 7 bases, with 10 bases between. The CDR3 contains 13 residues. CDR3 sequence (DNA): TGTGCCAGCAGTTTGGAGGAAGGACAGCCCCAGCATTTT. Its translation is CASSLEEGQPQHF.